The clone carrying this TCR beta chain was counted at least ten times. Antigen specificity is unknown. Germline V gene sequence: CDR1 SQVTM, CDR2 ANQGSEA. Losses at the gene ends were 6 bases for V and 5 bases for J; bases not matched to a gene: 5. The CDR3 runs 14 residues. This record comes from a study of T cell repertoires in cytomegalovirus infection. Study context: Public TCR beta signatures indicated both CMV infection and matching HLA type.

TCRdb passed the reads through MiXCR, listing each CDR3 protein once. Among almost 300,000 distinct CDR3 sequences listed, about a tenth were seen once. The study, taken as a whole, reports: It was HLA-C-restricted CMV-specific TCR beta clonotypes that dominated the response ex vivo.

The genes are TRBV29-1 and TRBJ2-1, with 12 bases fitting TRBD2. The source material was PBMCs. The clonotype comes from a human donor in good health (CMV status not recorded). Some clones in this sample may be carry-over from other donors' samples. The CDR3 DNA reads TGCAGCGTGGCCCGACTAGCGGGGGACAATGAGCAGTTCTTC. This gives the protein CSVARLAGDNEQFF.